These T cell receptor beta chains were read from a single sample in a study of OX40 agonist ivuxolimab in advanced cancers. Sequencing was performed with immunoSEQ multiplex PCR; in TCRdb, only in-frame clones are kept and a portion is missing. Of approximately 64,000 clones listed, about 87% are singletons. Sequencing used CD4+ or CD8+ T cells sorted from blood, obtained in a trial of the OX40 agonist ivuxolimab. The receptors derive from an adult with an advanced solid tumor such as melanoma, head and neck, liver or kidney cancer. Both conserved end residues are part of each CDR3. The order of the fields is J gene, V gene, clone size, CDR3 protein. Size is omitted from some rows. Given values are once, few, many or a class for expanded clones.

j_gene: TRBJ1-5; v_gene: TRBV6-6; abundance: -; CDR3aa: CASRFRDLPQHF
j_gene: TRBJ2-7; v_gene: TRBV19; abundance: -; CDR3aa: CASSHTSGSSYEQYF
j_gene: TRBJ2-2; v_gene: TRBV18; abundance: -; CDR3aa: CASSPPTDTGELFF
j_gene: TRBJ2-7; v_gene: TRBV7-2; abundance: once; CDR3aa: CASSLGLAAPTEQYF
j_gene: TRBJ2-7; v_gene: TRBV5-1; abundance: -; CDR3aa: CASSPAGLYEQYF
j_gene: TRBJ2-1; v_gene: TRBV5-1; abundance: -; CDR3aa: CASSLGGYYNEQFF
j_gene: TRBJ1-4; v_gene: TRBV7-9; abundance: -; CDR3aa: CASSLEASGYREKLFF
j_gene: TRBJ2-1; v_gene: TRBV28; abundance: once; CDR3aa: CASTGTGGNEQFF
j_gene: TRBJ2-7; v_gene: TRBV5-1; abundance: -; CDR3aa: CASGPGGTSGAYEQYF
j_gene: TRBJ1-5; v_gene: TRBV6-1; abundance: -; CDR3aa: CASNQGASNQPQHF
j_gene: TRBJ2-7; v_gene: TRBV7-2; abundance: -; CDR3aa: CASSLTLGEQYF
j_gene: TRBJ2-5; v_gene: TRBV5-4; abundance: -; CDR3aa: CASSLAGIGETQYF
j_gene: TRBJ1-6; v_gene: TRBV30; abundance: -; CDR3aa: CAWTTGVDSPLHF
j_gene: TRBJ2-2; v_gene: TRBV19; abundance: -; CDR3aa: CASSGNRGSTGELFF
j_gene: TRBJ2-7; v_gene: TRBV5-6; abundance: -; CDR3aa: CASSFWRGTARAYEQYF
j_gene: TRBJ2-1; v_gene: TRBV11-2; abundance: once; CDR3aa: CASSLSSGGHNEQFF
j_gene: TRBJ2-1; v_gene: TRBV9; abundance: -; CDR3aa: CASSRGPYNEQFF
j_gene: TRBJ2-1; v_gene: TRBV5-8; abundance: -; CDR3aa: CASSLRQGYNEQFF
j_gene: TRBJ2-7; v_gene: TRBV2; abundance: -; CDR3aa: CASSAHGGREGEQYF
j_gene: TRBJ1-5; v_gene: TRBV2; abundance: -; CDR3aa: CASSERDRGSRNQPQHF
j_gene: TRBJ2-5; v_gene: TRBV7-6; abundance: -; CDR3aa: CASSLVWGPQETQYF
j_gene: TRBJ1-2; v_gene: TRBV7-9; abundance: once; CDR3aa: CASSLQGNYGYTF
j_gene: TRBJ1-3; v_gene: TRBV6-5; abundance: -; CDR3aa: CASSYSGGSGNTIYF
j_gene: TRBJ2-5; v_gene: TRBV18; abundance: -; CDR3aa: CASSPTSGARTQYF
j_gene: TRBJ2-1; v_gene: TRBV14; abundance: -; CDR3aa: CASSQDPPTVQFF
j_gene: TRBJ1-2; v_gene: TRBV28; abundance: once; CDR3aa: CASSSYSGGYGYTF
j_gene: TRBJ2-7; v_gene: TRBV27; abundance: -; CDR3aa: CASSLEHRSYEQYF
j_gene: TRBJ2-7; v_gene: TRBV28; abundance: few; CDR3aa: CASRGQLYEQYF
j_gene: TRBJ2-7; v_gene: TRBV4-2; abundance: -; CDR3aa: CASSQDRRGSEQYF
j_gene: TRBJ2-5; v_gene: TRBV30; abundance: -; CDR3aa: CAWSKSGTGRETQYF
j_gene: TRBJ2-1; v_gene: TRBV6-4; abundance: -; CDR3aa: CASSLTLTSGRANEQFF
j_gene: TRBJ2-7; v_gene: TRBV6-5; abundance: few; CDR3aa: CASRGAAKQYF
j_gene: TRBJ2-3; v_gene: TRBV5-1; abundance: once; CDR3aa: CASSFTGETDTQYF